The clone carrying this T cell receptor (beta chain) was seen more than once but under ten times. The antigen is not known. This specimen belongs to a study of tumor-infiltrating lymphocytes in primary liver carcinoma. Looking at the study overall: Recorded tumor stage was T1-T3 N0M0, with diameters of roughly 4.2 to 10 cm. Study-wide results and limits: Tumors carried a top-250-clone fraction significantly exceeding that of blood (p = 0.039).

The template, roughly 550 ng total RNA, yielded TCR beta cDNA made with a constant-region primer. Libraries covering TCR beta were generated through three nested multiplex PCR rounds (using a slightly modified ARM-PCR). The study ran its first two PCR rounds for 9 to 10 cycles each, using TRBV1-TRBV30 forward primers and a C-beta reverse primer. TCRdb analysed the multiplex PCR reads with MiXCR anew, one entry per CDR3 protein. The profile covers 99,000 or so distinct CDR3 sequences, with approximately 82% appearing a single time and 15% to 25% taken by the ten largest. Co-extraction yielded RNA and DNA from around 20-30 mg of unsorted bulk tissue. Germline V lookup: CDR1 SQVTM, CDR2 ANQGSEA. This CDR3 region has 11 residues.

This clonotype originated in a man aged 35 to 55 with primary liver carcinoma and hepatitis B virus infection. Sample: liver tumor tissue from sampling region 3. The subset here: tumor region T3, left-lateral pole. J is TRBJ2-7 and V is TRBV29-1; perhaps D is TRBD1 or TRBD2 (5 bases each). CDR3 coding DNA: TGCAGTCCCCTCTTCGGGGCCGAGCAGTACTTC. Translating gives CSPLFGAEQYF.